The 17 T cell receptor beta chains given below trace back to one sample, sequenced in a study of blood T cell repertoires in COVID-19. The repertoire was sequenced with immunoSEQ multiplex PCR; TCRdb's copy has only in-frame clones and lacks some. The data hold under 200,000 clones, with about four fifths observed a single time. Specimen: PBMCs or T cells enriched from blood (not recorded which). Receptor source: a man between 45 and 60 years old who had recovered from COVID-19.

V usage is TRBV7-2 and J usage is TRBJ1-1; a possible D gene is TRBD1 (5 bases). Germline V gene lookup returns CDR1 SGHTA and CDR2 FQGNSA. The CDR3 loop spans 14 amino acids. The CDR3 loop reads CASAAAGINTEAFF. CDR3 sequence (DNA): TGTGCTAGCGCGGCGGCAGGGATAAACACTGAAGCTTTCTTT.

This clone showed up just a few times. The gene calls are TRBV6-5 and TRBJ2-3; 9 nucleotides match TRBD2. The trim removed 0 bases at V and 3 bases at J, leaving 4 bases unmatched. Germline-derived CDR1 and CDR2 are MNHEY and SVGAGI. The CDR3 totals 16 residues. The CDR3 DNA sequence: TGTGCCAGCAGTTACTCGGGCGGGGGGGAGACAGATACGCAGTATTTT. Protein product: CASSYSGGGETDTQYF.

The gene calls are TRBV7-2 and TRBJ1-5; D might be TRBD1 (5 bases). Germline CDR1 reads SGHTA; CDR2 reads FQGNSA. The CDR3 spans 13 residues. V was trimmed by 5 bases and J by 0 bases, leaving 5 bases between them. CDR3 loop: CASSRGSNQPQHF. The DNA of the CDR3 is TGTGCCAGCAGCAGGGGTAGCAATCAGCCCCAGCATTTT. Looking up the rest from reference TRBV7-2 and TRBJ1-5 gives the full variable domain: GAGVSQSPSNKVTEKGKDVELRCDPISGHTALYWYRQSLGQGLEFLIYFQGNSAPDKSGLPSDRFSAERTGGSVSTLTIQRTQQEDSAVYLCASSRGSNQPQHFGDGTRLSIL.

V gene TRBV5-5 combines with J gene TRBJ2-1; 11 nucleotides match TRBD2. From germline, CDR1 is SGHKS and CDR2 YYEKEE (reference sequence). The V and J ends lost 3 bases and 7 bases, in that order; junction bases with no gene match: 6. The CDR3 sequence is 15 residues long. The CDR3: CASSYRLAGRNEQFF. DNA for the CDR3: TGTGCCAGCAGCTACCGACTAGCGGGGAGAAATGAGCAGTTCTTC.

The chain has TRBV2 and TRBJ2-3; 8 bases map to TRBD1. With V trimmed by 6 bases and J by 5 bases, 7 bases remained unmatched. CDR1 is SNHLY, CDR2 FYNNEI, per germline. There are 14 residues in the CDR3. DNA for the CDR3: TGTGCCAGCAGATCCGGGACAGGCAGAGATACGCAGTATTTT. Protein product: CASRSGTGRDTQYF.

The rearrangement uses TRBV11-3 and TRBJ2-2, with TRBD1 as a possible D gene (5 bases). The CDR3 loop spans 16 amino acids. The V and J ends lost 2 bases and 4 bases respectively, with 14 bases between them. Germline loops: CDR1 SGHNT, CDR2 YENEEA. Here the CDR3 reads CASSLITGWFTGELFF. Written as DNA, the CDR3 is TGTGCCAGCAGCTTAATTACAGGTTGGTTCACCGGGGAGCTGTTTTTT.

Only one count was recorded for this clone. V is TRBV25-1 and J is TRBJ1-3; 8 nucleotides match TRBD1. The V gene's germline CDR1 is MGHDK and CDR2 SYGVNS. This CDR3 is 15 amino acids long. V gave up 4 bases and J gave up 2 bases; unmatched junction bases: 4. CDR3 protein: CASSGRGRTGNTIYF. The CDR3 region has the DNA TGTGCCAGCAGTGGCAGGGGGCGGACTGGAAACACCATATATTTT. Full variable domain (remainder filled in from reference TRBV25-1 and TRBJ1-3): EADIYQTPRYLVIGTGKKITLECSQTMGHDKMYWYQQDPGMELHLIHYSYGVNSTEKGDLSSESTVSRIRTEHFPLTLESARPSHTSQYLCASSGRGRTGNTIYFGEGSWLTVV.

The V and J genes are TRBV13 and TRBJ2-5, with 11 positions matching TRBD2. Losses at the gene ends were 5 bases for V and 4 bases for J; bases not matched to a gene: 3. Per germline, CDR1 PRHDT and CDR2 FYEKMQ (reference sequence). The CDR3 loop spans 14 amino acids. The CDR3 coding sequence is TGTGCCAGCAGCCCTGGACTAGCGGGAGAGACCCAGTACTTC. As protein: CASSPGLAGETQYF.

The gene calls are TRBV6-5 and TRBJ1-1; possibly TRBD1 for D (6 bases). The CDR3 runs 14 residues. Trimming left V 8 bases short and J 4 bases short, with 17 bases between. Germline CDR1 reads MNHEY; CDR2 reads SVGAGI. CDR3 loop: CASESGAFSTEAFF. As DNA, the CDR3 is TGTGCCAGCGAGTCAGGGGCTTTCAGCACTGAAGCTTTCTTT.

The gene calls are TRBV19 and TRBJ1-4; D possibly corresponds to TRBD1 (5 bases). Germline V CDR1 and CDR2: LNHDA, SQIVND (reference sequence). The germline V and J ends were trimmed by 8 bases and 8 bases, with 21 bases remaining between them. This CDR3 spans 15 amino acids. The CDR3 sequence is CASGGGPTLGEKLFF. In nucleotides, the CDR3 is TGTGCCAGTGGGGGAGGACCGACCCTGGGAGAAAAACTGTTTTTT.

A single count supports this clone. The chain has TRBV29-1 and TRBJ2-6; TRBD2 aligns across 8 bases. Germline values: CDR1 SQVTM, CDR2 ANQGSEA. With V trimmed by 7 bases and J by 2 bases, 7 bases remained unmatched. The CDR3 sequence is 15 residues long. DNA for the CDR3: TGCAGCGCCATCGGGGGGGACCCTGGGGCCAACGTCCTGACTTTC. Translated, it gives CSAIGGDPGANVLTF.

V and J are TRBV19 and TRBJ1-1, with unresolved D. The V end lost 4 bases, the J end lost 7 bases, and 13 bases lay between the germline ends. This CDR3 is built from 13 residues. The germline gives CDR1 LNHDA, CDR2 SQIVND (reference sequence). The CDR3 DNA sequence: TGTGCCAGTAGTACCCTCCCCCTAAATGAAGCTTTCTTT. Amino acids: CASSTLPLNEAFF.

The chain joins TRBV20-1 to TRBJ2-3; the match to TRBD2 covers 7 bases. The ends lost 3 bases at V and 0 bases at J; junction bases unmatched: 9. CDR3 length: 16 residues. Germline assignment: CDR1 DFQATT and CDR2 SNEGSKA (reference sequence). The CDR3 nucleotides are TGCAGTGCTAGTGGGAGTCCAGCGGGGAGCACAGATACGCAGTATTTT. It codes for CSASGSPAGSTDTQYF.

The V call is TRBV9, the J call TRBJ1-4, with a weak D call TRBD1 (6 bases). The CDR3 covers 16 residues. CDR1 and CDR2 from the germline V gene are SGDLS and YYNGEE. V lost 3 bases and J 1 base, leaving 13 bases between the germline ends. The CDR3 here is CASSEQGGRTNEKLFF. Here the CDR3 DNA reads TGTGCCAGCAGCGAACAGGGTGGGAGAACTAATGAAAAACTGTTTTTT. The variable domain in full, with the rest retrieved from reference TRBV9 and TRBJ1-4, is DSGVTQTPKHLITATGQRVTLRCSPRSGDLSVYWYQQSLDQGLQFLIQYYNGEERAKGNILERFSAQQFPDLHSELNLSSLELGDSALYFCASSEQGGRTNEKLFFGSGTQLSVL.

The V call is TRBV4-2, the J call TRBJ1-1, with D tentatively TRBD1 (6 bases). The CDR3 spans 15 residues. Germline CDR1 LGHNA, CDR2 YNFKEQ. The V gene lost 4 bases and the J gene lost 1 base, with 13 bases spanning the gap. The CDR3 here is CASSPTDRENTEAFF. Written as DNA, the CDR3 is TGTGCCAGCAGCCCCACGGACAGAGAGAACACTGAAGCTTTCTTT.

The chain recombines TRBV28 with TRBJ1-2; 8 nucleotides line up with TRBD1. Losses at the gene ends were 6 bases for V and 7 bases for J; bases not matched to a gene: 10. Germline V gene sequence: CDR1 MDHEN, CDR2 SYDVKM. The CDR3 loop spans 14 amino acids. DNA of the CDR3: TGTGCCAGCAGCACGTGGACAGGGTCTATTGGCTACACCTTC. This sequence encodes CASSTWTGSIGYTF.

In its sample, this clone was seen a few times. The chain employs TRBV3-1 (or the pseudogene TRBV3-2) and TRBJ2-2; tentatively, D is TRBD2 (6 bases). The CDR3 contains 15 residues. The V and J ends lost 4 bases and 0 bases respectively, with 9 bases between them. Germline-derived CDR1 and CDR2 are LGHDT and YNNKEL (reference sequence). The CDR3 DNA follows: TGTGCCAGCAGCCGATTAGCGGCGAACACCGGGGAGCTGTTTTTT. Translated: CASSRLAANTGELFF.